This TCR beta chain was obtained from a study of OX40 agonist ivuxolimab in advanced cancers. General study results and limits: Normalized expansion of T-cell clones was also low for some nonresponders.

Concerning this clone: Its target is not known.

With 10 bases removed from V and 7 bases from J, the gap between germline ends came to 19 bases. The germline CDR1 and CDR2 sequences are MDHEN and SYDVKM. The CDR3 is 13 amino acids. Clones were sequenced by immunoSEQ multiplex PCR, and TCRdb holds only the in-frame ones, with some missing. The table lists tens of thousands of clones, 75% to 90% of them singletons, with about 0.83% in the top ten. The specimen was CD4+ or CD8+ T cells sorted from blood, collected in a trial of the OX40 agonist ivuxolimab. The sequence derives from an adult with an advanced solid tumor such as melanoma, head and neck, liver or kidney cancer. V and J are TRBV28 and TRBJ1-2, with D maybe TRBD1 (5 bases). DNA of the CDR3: TGTGCCACCGGGACCTACCAGTCGGGTGGCTACACCTTC. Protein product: CATGTYQSGGYTF.